This TCR beta chain was identified in a study of blood T cell repertoires in COVID-19. Here immunoSEQ multiplex PCR was the method, and the copy in TCRdb shows in-frame clones only, minus some. Of about 270,000 clones listed, 75% to 95% are singletons. The CDR3 totals 14 residues. The germline V gene has CDR1 SGHRS and CDR2 YFSETQ. Trimming pared 4 bases from V and 5 bases from J, leaving 12 bases between. V usage is TRBV5-1 and J usage is TRBJ2-2; possible D gene TRBD1, 6 bases. The receptor's source is a man aged 35-49 years who had been exposed to COVID-19. Source material: PBMCs or T cells enriched from blood (not recorded which). The CDR3 loop is CASSAQTGTGELFF. Here the CDR3 DNA reads TGCGCCAGCAGCGCTCAGACAGGAACCGGGGAGCTGTTTTTT. Variable domain in full (rest from reference TRBV5-1 and TRBJ2-2): KAGVTQTPRYLIKTRGQQVTLSCSPISGHRSVSWYQQTPGQGLQFLFEYFSETQRNKGNFPGRFSGRQFSNSRSEMNVSTLELGDSALYLCASSAQTGTGELFFGEGSRLTVL.